This is a list of T cell receptor beta chains from one sample in a study of blood T cell repertoires in COVID-19. The table came from immunoSEQ multiplex PCR; TCRdb's copy has only in-frame clones and leaves some out. The data show more than 150,000 clones, 70% to 85% seen once. Source material: PBMCs or T cells enriched from blood (not recorded which). The receptors come from a woman between 50 and 59 years old who had recovered from COVID-19. The CDR3 runs from the conserved cysteine through the conserved F or W. A D gene is named only where the DNA matches it firmly. The size entry is marked missing in some rows and otherwise reads once, few, many or a size class.

>NA|NA|TRBJ1-5|TRBV18
CASSPRAGRDFGNQPQHF
TGTGCCAGCTCACCCAGGGCAGGGCGAGACTTCGGCAATCAGCCCCAGCATTTT
>NA|NA|TRBJ1-1|TRBV5-4
CASSLAYSAEAFF
TGTGCCAGCAGCTTGGCGTATTCCGCTGAAGCTTTCTTT
>NA|few|TRBJ1-2|TRBV6-4
CASSDSQGRGYTF
TGTGCCAGCAGTGACTCCCAGGGTAGGGGCTACACCTTC
>NA|NA|TRBJ2-1|TRBV27
CASSRGYNEQFF
TGTGCCAGCAGTAGGGGCTACAATGAGCAGTTCTTC
>TRBD2|NA|TRBJ2-7|TRBV3-1/TRBV3-2
CASTSGTSGSSYEQYF
TGTGCCAGCACCTCCGGGACTAGCGGGAGTTCCTACGAGCAGTACTTC
>TRBD1|NA|TRBJ2-6|TRBV9
CASSVRQGRGANVLTF
TGTGCCAGCAGCGTCCGACAGGGGCGAGGGGCCAACGTCCTGACTTTC
>NA|NA|TRBJ1-5|TRBV7-2
CASSLDLFQPQHF
TGTGCCAGCAGCTTGGACTTATTTCAGCCCCAGCATTTT
>NA|few|TRBJ2-1|TRBV7-2
CASSLVDSNEQFF
TGTGCCAGCAGCTTAGTCGATAGCAATGAGCAGTTCTTC
>TRBD2|NA|TRBJ2-3|TRBV5-6
CASSWTRGTDTQYF
TGTGCCAGCAGCTGGACTAGGGGCACAGATACGCAGTATTTT
>NA|NA|TRBJ1-1|TRBV7-9
CVGGDTEAFF
TGTGTTGGGGGGGACACTGAAGCTTTCTTT
>NA|NA|TRBJ2-7|TRBV10-3
CAISDTRFFTYEQYF
TGTGCCATCAGTGATACCAGGTTTTTTACCTACGAGCAGTACTTC
>TRBD2|NA|TRBJ2-7|TRBV3-1/TRBV3-2
CASSQASPGLAGGPHEQYF
TGTGCCAGCAGCCAAGCATCCCCGGGACTAGCGGGAGGGCCCCACGAGCAGTACTTC
>NA|NA|TRBJ2-7|TRBV3-1/TRBV3-2
CASSQQGLGEQYF
TGTGCCAGCAGCCAACAGGGCTTAGGCGAGCAGTACTTC
>NA|NA|TRBJ2-2|TRBV5-1
CASSFRGSGELFF
TGCGCCAGCAGCTTTCGGGGGTCCGGGGAGCTGTTTTTT
>NA|NA|TRBJ2-3|TRBV7-9
CASSDLGTPTDTQYF
TGTGCCAGCAGCGATCTAGGTACCCCCACAGATACGCAGTATTTT
>NA|NA|TRBJ2-7|TRBV7-3
CASSPRVGYEQYF
TGTGCCAGCAGCCCCCGAGTCGGCTACGAGCAGTACTTC
>NA|NA|TRBJ2-7|TRBV20-1
CSASNSYEQYF
TGCAGTGCTTCCAACTCCTACGAGCAGTACTTC
>TRBD1|few|TRBJ1-6|TRBV6-5
CASSYRGRAYNSPLHF
TGTGCCAGCAGCTACAGGGGCAGAGCGTATAATTCACCCCTCCACTTT
>NA|NA|TRBJ2-7|TRBV2
CASSDSLGQQYF
TGTGCCAGCAGTGACAGTCTGGGGCAGCAGTACTTC
>TRBD1|NA|TRBJ2-4|TRBV10-1
CASSESQGATKNIQYF
TGCGCCAGCAGTGAGTCGCAGGGGGCAACCAAAAACATTCAGTACTTC
>TRBD1|once|TRBJ1-1|TRBV27
CASSLTGGGNTEAFF
TGTGCCAGCAGTTTGACAGGGGGCGGGAACACTGAAGCTTTCTTT
>TRBD1|NA|TRBJ2-5|TRBV28
CASSRSGGWVSETQYF
TGTGCCAGCAGCCGCTCAGGGGGCTGGGTGTCGGAGACCCAGTACTTC
>NA|NA|TRBJ2-2|TRBV14
CASSQQNTGELFF
TGTGCCAGCAGCCAACAGAACACCGGGGAGCTGTTTTTT
>NA|NA|TRBJ1-2|TRBV19
CASSIDPSEIYGYTF
TGTGCCAGTAGTATAGATCCGTCCGAGATCTATGGCTACACCTTC
>NA|NA|TRBJ1-1|TRBV10-3
CAISESAGLNTEAFF
TGTGCCATCAGTGAGTCAGCAGGGTTGAACACTGAAGCTTTCTTT
>TRBD2|many|TRBJ2-1|TRBV5-4
CASSFSSGRRAYNEQFF
TGTGCCAGCAGCTTCTCTAGCGGGAGACGTGCGTACAATGAGCAGTTCTTC